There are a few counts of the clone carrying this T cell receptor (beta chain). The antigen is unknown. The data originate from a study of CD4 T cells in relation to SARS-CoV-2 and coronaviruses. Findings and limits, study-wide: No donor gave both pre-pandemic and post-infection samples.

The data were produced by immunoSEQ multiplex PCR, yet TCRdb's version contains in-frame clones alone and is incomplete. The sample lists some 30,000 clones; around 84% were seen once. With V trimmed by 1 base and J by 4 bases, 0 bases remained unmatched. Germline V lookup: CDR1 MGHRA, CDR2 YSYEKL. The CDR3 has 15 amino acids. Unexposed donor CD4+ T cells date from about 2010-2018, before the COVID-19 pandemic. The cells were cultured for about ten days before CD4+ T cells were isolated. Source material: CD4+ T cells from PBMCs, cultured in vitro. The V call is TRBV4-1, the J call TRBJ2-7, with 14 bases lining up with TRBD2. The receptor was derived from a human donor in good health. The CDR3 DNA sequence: TGCGCCAGCAGCCAAGGACTAGCGGGAGGGTACGAGCAGTACTTC. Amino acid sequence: CASSQGLAGGYEQYF.